These T cell receptor beta chains were read from a single sample in a study of T-cell reconstitution after alpha-beta-depleted transplantation in children. One entry per CDR3 protein, called by TCRdb with MiXCR from the PCR reads. The table includes 330,000 or so distinct CDR3 sequences, 7.5% to 9% detected once. Material: peripheral blood, obtained 360 days after TCRalphabeta/CD19-depleted stem cell transplant. The receptors shown here come from a female patient aged 2-9 years who had a stem cell transplant for Fanconi anemia, so the T cells may come from the graft donor. The CDR3 runs from the conserved cysteine through the conserved F or W. Fields, in order: CDR3 protein, CDR3 DNA, CDR3 length, V gene, J gene, clone size, D gene. The D gene is left open where the match is weak. Clone size is given for some rows only: seen once, a few or many times, or a class if the clone is expanded.

CDR3 protein: CSANPSGQGDGETQYF
CDR3 DNA: TGCAGTGCTAACCCCTCGGGGCAGGGTGATGGTGAGACCCAGTACTTC
CDR3 length: 16
V gene: TRBV20-1
J gene: TRBJ2-5
clone size: many
D gene: .

CDR3 protein: CASPGDVCATNEKLFF
CDR3 DNA: TGTGCCAGCCCTGGGGACGTATGTGCAACTAATGAAAAACTGTTTTTT
CDR3 length: 16
V gene: TRBV7-8
J gene: TRBJ1-4
clone size: .
D gene: .

CDR3 protein: CAISEMNGQPYEQYF
CDR3 DNA: TGTGCCATCAGTGAGATGAACGGACAGCCCTACGAGCAGTACTTC
CDR3 length: 15
V gene: TRBV10-3
J gene: TRBJ2-7
clone size: many
D gene: .

CDR3 protein: CSARDQPFLPYNEQFF
CDR3 DNA: TGCAGTGCTAGAGATCAGCCCTTTCTTCCCTACAATGAGCAGTTCTTC
CDR3 length: 16
V gene: TRBV20-1
J gene: TRBJ2-1
clone size: many
D gene: .

CDR3 protein: CASTSQDGSYNEQFF
CDR3 DNA: TGTGCCAGCACTTCCCAAGACGGCTCCTACAATGAGCAGTTCTTC
CDR3 length: 15
V gene: TRBV12-3/TRBV12-4
J gene: TRBJ2-1
clone size: .
D gene: .

CDR3 protein: CASSWTGKTDTQYF
CDR3 DNA: TGTGCCAGCAGCTGGACAGGCAAAACAGATACGCAGTATTTT
CDR3 length: 14
V gene: TRBV3-1
J gene: TRBJ2-3
clone size: .
D gene: TRBD1

CDR3 protein: CASSLALGETGQFF
CDR3 DNA: TGTGCCAGCAGCTTAGCGCTTGGAGAGACTGGCCAGTTCTTC
CDR3 length: 14
V gene: TRBV7-6
J gene: TRBJ2-1
clone size: few
D gene: .

CDR3 protein: CASSPGGGGTEAFF
CDR3 DNA: TGTGCCAGCTCACCAGGTGGGGGGGGCACTGAAGCTTTCTTT
CDR3 length: 14
V gene: TRBV18
J gene: TRBJ1-1
clone size: .
D gene: .

CDR3 protein: CASSVLTGGAGNTEAFF
CDR3 DNA: TGCGCCAGCAGCGTCCTGACAGGGGGCGCGGGGAACACTGAAGCTTTCTTT
CDR3 length: 17
V gene: TRBV5-1
J gene: TRBJ1-1
clone size: many
D gene: TRBD1

CDR3 protein: CATSRDHGATNEKLFF
CDR3 DNA: TGTGCCACCAGCAGAGATCACGGGGCAACTAATGAAAAACTGTTTTTT
CDR3 length: 16
V gene: TRBV15
J gene: TRBJ1-4
clone size: many
D gene: .

CDR3 protein: CASITPNTGDGEQYF
CDR3 DNA: TGTGCCAGCATAACTCCTAATACAGGGGACGGCGAGCAGTACTTC
CDR3 length: 15
V gene: TRBV6-5
J gene: TRBJ2-7
clone size: many
D gene: TRBD1

CDR3 protein: CASSGRRGSSYEQYF
CDR3 DNA: TGTGCCAGCAGCGGGAGGCGAGGGAGCTCCTACGAGCAGTACTTC
CDR3 length: 15
V gene: TRBV7-9
J gene: TRBJ2-7
clone size: few
D gene: .

CDR3 protein: CAGHSRDDYGYTF
CDR3 DNA: TGTGCCGGACACTCACGGGACGACTATGGCTACACCTTC
CDR3 length: 13
V gene: TRBV6-5
J gene: TRBJ1-2
clone size: .
D gene: .

CDR3 protein: CASSATRYSPSTDTQYF
CDR3 DNA: TGTGCCAGCAGCGCTACTAGATACAGTCCTAGCACAGATACGCAGTATTTT
CDR3 length: 17
V gene: TRBV9
J gene: TRBJ2-3
clone size: many
D gene: .

CDR3 protein: CASSLVGTSGGTGELFF
CDR3 DNA: TGCGCCAGCAGCTTGGTGGGGACTAGCGGGGGCACCGGGGAGCTGTTTTTT
CDR3 length: 17
V gene: TRBV5-1
J gene: TRBJ2-2
clone size: .
D gene: TRBD2

CDR3 protein: CASRLGQGGSPLHF
CDR3 DNA: TGTGCCAGCAGGTTGGGACAGGGGGGCTCACCCCTCCACTTT
CDR3 length: 14
V gene: TRBV28
J gene: TRBJ1-6
clone size: .
D gene: TRBD1

CDR3 protein: CAISSGRENEQFF
CDR3 DNA: TGTGCCATCAGTAGCGGGAGGGAAAATGAGCAGTTCTTC
CDR3 length: 13
V gene: TRBV10-3
J gene: TRBJ2-1
clone size: many
D gene: TRBD2

CDR3 protein: CASSVDGTSTDTQYF
CDR3 DNA: TGTGCCAGCAGCGTAGACGGGACTAGCACAGATACGCAGTATTTT
CDR3 length: 15
V gene: TRBV9
J gene: TRBJ2-3
clone size: many
D gene: .

CDR3 protein: CASRDGPSSGNTIYF
CDR3 DNA: TGTGCCAGCAGGGACGGGCCCTCGTCTGGAAACACCATATATTTT
CDR3 length: 15
V gene: TRBV2
J gene: TRBJ1-3
clone size: .
D gene: .

CDR3 protein: CASSYSPGQNTGELFF
CDR3 DNA: TGTGCCAGCAGCTACTCCCCGGGGCAGAACACCGGGGAGCTGTTTTTT
CDR3 length: 16
V gene: TRBV13
J gene: TRBJ2-2
clone size: many
D gene: .

CDR3 protein: CASSPMVAGVSHEQFF
CDR3 DNA: TGTGCCAGCTCACCTATGGTAGCGGGAGTATCCCATGAGCAGTTCTTC
CDR3 length: 16
V gene: TRBV18
J gene: TRBJ2-1
clone size: few
D gene: TRBD2

CDR3 protein: CASSASTEATNEKLFF
CDR3 DNA: TGTGCCAGCAGTGCCTCGACAGAGGCAACTAATGAAAAACTGTTTTTT
CDR3 length: 16
V gene: TRBV27
J gene: TRBJ1-4
clone size: once
D gene: .

CDR3 protein: CASSLQLNNEQFF
CDR3 DNA: TGTGCCAGCAGCTTGCAGCTAAACAATGAGCAGTTCTTC
CDR3 length: 13
V gene: TRBV7-3
J gene: TRBJ2-1
clone size: many
D gene: .

CDR3 protein: CSAERKPPRELFF
CDR3 DNA: TGCAGTGCCGAAAGGAAGCCCCCCCGGGAGCTGTTTTTT
CDR3 length: 13
V gene: TRBV20-1
J gene: TRBJ2-2
clone size: many
D gene: .

CDR3 protein: CASSSMRQGRTGELFF
CDR3 DNA: TGTGCCAGCAGTTCGATGCGACAGGGTAGGACCGGGGAGCTGTTTTTT
CDR3 length: 16
V gene: TRBV7-3
J gene: TRBJ2-2
clone size: .
D gene: TRBD1

CDR3 protein: CASVSSDGGSPLHF
CDR3 DNA: TGTGCCAGCGTTAGCTCGGACGGGGGTTCACCCCTCCACTTT
CDR3 length: 14
V gene: TRBV27
J gene: TRBJ1-6
clone size: .
D gene: .

CDR3 protein: CASSMTVRDYGYTF
CDR3 DNA: TGTGCCAGCAGTATGACAGTAAGAGACTATGGCTACACCTTC
CDR3 length: 14
V gene: TRBV6-1
J gene: TRBJ1-2
clone size: many
D gene: .

CDR3 protein: CASSFVGLAGGGGSYEQYF
CDR3 DNA: TGTGCCAGCAGTTTTGTAGGACTAGCGGGGGGCGGGGGCTCCTACGAGCAGTACTTC
CDR3 length: 19
V gene: TRBV28
J gene: TRBJ2-7
clone size: .
D gene: TRBD2

CDR3 protein: CASSHPGNGELFF
CDR3 DNA: TGTGCCAGCAGTCATCCGGGGAACGGGGAGCTGTTTTTT
CDR3 length: 13
V gene: TRBV27
J gene: TRBJ2-2
clone size: many
D gene: .